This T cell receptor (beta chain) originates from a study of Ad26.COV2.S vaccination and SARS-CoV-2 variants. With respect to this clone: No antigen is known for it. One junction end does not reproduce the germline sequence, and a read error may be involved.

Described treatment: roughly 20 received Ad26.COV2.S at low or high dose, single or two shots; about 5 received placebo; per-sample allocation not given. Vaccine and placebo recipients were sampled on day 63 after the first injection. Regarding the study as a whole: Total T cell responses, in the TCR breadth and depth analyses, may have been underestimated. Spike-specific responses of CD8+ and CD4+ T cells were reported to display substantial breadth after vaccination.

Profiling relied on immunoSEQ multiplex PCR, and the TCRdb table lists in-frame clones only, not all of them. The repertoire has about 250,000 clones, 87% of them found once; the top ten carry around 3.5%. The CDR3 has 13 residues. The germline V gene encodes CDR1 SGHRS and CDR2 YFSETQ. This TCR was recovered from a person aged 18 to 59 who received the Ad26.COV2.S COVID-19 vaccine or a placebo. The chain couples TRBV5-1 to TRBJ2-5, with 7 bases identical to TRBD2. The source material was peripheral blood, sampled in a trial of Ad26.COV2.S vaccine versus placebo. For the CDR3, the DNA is TGCGCCAGCAGCTTGTCCCCTACTAGCGCCCCTGACTTC. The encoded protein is CASSLSPTSAPDF.